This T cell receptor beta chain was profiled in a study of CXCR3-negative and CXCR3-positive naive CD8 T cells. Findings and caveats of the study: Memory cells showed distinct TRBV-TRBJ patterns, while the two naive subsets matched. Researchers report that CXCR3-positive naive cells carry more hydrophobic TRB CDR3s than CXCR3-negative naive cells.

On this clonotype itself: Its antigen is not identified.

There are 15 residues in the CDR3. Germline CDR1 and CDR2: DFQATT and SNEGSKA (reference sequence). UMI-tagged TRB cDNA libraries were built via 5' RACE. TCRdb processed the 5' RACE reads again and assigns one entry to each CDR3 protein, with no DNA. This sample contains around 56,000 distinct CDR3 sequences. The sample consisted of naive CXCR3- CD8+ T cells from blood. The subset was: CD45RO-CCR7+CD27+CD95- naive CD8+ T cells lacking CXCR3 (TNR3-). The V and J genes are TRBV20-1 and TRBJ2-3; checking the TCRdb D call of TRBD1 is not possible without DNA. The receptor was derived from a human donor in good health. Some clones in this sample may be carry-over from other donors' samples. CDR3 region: CSASPGGWGTDTQYF.